The present entry profiles one T cell receptor beta chain with its context. The record originates from a study of blood T cell repertoires in COVID-19. For the study at large: Acute and convalescent COVID-19 samples came from the United States, Italy and Spain.

The table came from immunoSEQ multiplex PCR; TCRdb's copy has only in-frame clones and leaves some out. There are some 48,000 clones in the sample; 93% occur only once, and more than 0.8% lies in the top ten. The material sequenced was peripheral blood. This sequence originates from a man between 60 and 70 years old with COVID-19, enrolled during active disease.

This CDR3 reads CASSDRAGIGTGELFF. In nucleotides, the CDR3 is TGTGCCAGCAGTGACCGGGCGGGGATTGGGACCGGGGAGCTGTTTTTT. The chain has TRBV6-4 and TRBJ2-2; TRBD2 might be the D (6 bases). Between the trimmed V and J ends, which lost 2 bases and 5 bases, there was a span of 15 bases. The CDR3 totals 16 residues. Germline CDR1 and CDR2: MRHNA and SNTAGT.